Sequencing of this T cell receptor (beta chain) was carried out in a study of vaccination effects on CD4 cells after COVID-19. Study outcomes and limitations: Marked clonal contraction of both clone types appeared late after vaccination.

Before sequencing, viral peptide pools were used by the ViraFEST assay to expand antigen-specific CD4+ T cells. Following an approximately ten-day culture, CD4+ T cells were purified. The study found no prior SARS-CoV-2 infection in the vaccine recipients, who tested negative for nucleocapsid antibodies. PBMC cultures contained 2 million or so cells per well, 10 IU/ml IL-2 and 10 ug/ml peptides. A half-volume exchange with IL-2 medium occurred on days 3 and 7. V lost 5 bases and J 6 bases, leaving 16 bases between the germline ends. CDR3 length equals 15 residues. Germline assignment: CDR1 MNHEY and CDR2 SVGAGI. Some clones are missing from TCRdb's copy, which holds only in-frame ones; the method was immunoSEQ multiplex PCR. The sample has 55,000 to 80,000 clones, around 76% seen once. With respect to this clone: Its specificity is unknown.

Sequenced material: CD4+ T cells from PBMCs cultured with HCoV-OC43 spike peptides, taken before COVID-19 vaccination. Subset given: HCoV-OC43 spike overlapping peptide pool stimulation. The clonotype comes from a human donor who received a COVID-19 vaccine. J is TRBJ2-2 and V is TRBV6-5; tentatively, D is TRBD2 (5 bases). The CDR3 DNA sequence: TGTGCCAGCAGTCCCATCGGTAGCGTAGCCGGGGAGCTGTTTTTT. Its translation is CASSPIGSVAGELFF.